This T cell receptor beta chain was obtained from a study of T cell responses to AZD1222 COVID-19 vaccine. Points on this clone: Its cognate antigen is unknown.

Study-wide results and limits: Vaccine-associated CD4 TCRs spanned spike, dominant at 160-218 and 743-854. Sampling that yielded the repertoires occurred only after the peak T cell response.

Measured with immunoSEQ multiplex PCR; TCRdb has only the in-frame clones, and not every one. The data hold 180,000 or so clones, with roughly 91% observed a single time. The V and J ends lost 6 bases and 0 bases, in that order; junction bases with no gene match: 13. The germline V gene encodes CDR1 LNHDA and CDR2 SQIVND (reference sequence). This CDR3 spans 18 amino acids. The sample was peripheral blood, taken 28 days after the second dose of the MenACWY control vaccine. The V and J genes are TRBV19 and TRBJ2-3; TRBD1 agrees at 9 bases. The source of this sequence is an adult who received the MenACWY meningococcal vaccine as a control. The chain's CDR3 is CASSPRDRVEYSTDTQYF. CDR3 sequence (DNA): TGTGCCAGTAGCCCCCGGGACAGGGTAGAATATAGCACAGATACGCAGTATTTT.